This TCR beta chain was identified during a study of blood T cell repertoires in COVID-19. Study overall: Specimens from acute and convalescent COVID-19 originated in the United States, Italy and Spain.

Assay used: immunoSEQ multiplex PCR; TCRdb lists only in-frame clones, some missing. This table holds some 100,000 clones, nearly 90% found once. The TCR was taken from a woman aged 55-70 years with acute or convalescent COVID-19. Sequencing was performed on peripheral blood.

The CDR3 region has the DNA TGTGCCAGCACAAGCGTGACCCGCTTCCGGGAGCAGTTCTTC. Protein: CASTSVTRFREQFF. V and J are TRBV6-5 and TRBJ2-1, with D unclear. Per germline, CDR1 MNHEY and CDR2 SVGAGI. Trimming took 7 bases from V and 10 from J, leaving 20 bases between them. The CDR3 runs to 14 residues.